This T cell receptor (beta chain) came from a study of blood T cells in healthy people across ages. Using a J-beta primer mix together with a sample-barcoded 5' primer, a second PCR was run for about 6 to 12 cycles. Each CDR3 protein is one row after TCRdb ran MiXCR on the 5' RACE reads. The sample lists more than 650,000 distinct CDR3 sequences; 20% to 25% were seen once. The CDR3 consists of 15 residues. Per the germline V gene, CDR1 is SGDLS and CDR2 is YYNGEE. J gave up 4 bases and V 2 bases, and 5 bases lay outside the gene matches. The sequenced sample consisted of blood. The receptor was derived from a man between 65 and 80 years old in good health. The chain has TRBV9 and TRBJ2-7, with 11 bases fitting TRBD2. The chain's CDR3 is CASSVSGLAVYEQYF. Here the CDR3 DNA reads TGTGCCAGCAGCGTGTCGGGACTAGCGGTTTACGAGCAGTACTTC.